What follows are 5 T cell receptor beta chains derived from one specimen sequenced in a study of T cells after yellow fever vaccination (dated by TCRdb to about 2019). Library preparation employed 5' RACE. Sequencing instrument: Illumina HiSeq 2500. TCRdb trimmed public reads at Q25 via fastp, called clones via MiXCR and kept in-frame beta chains. Under each unique CDR3 protein, matching rows form one entry showing the most common genes and DNA. The sample includes 550,000 to 750,000 distinct CDR3 sequences, with about 14% observed a single time. Roughly an eighth of the sample is held by the ten biggest clonotypes. The sample's treatment or condition, from its label and the paper: live attenuated yellow fever vaccine strain. Sequences were derived from PBMCs, sampled on the day of the yellow fever booster vaccination. These receptors all stem from a man in his thirties or forties who received the YFV17D yellow fever vaccine.

This clonotype was found a few times. Here the CDR3 reads CASSVELEMNEQFF. CDR3 sequence (DNA): TGTGCCAGCAGCGTAGAACTAGAGATGAATGAGCAGTTCTTC. The genes are TRBV9 and TRBJ2-1; D perhaps matches TRBD2 (5 bases). The germline V gene encodes CDR1 SGDLS and CDR2 YYNGEE. There are 14 residues in the CDR3. V gave up 0 bases and J gave up 7 bases, with 11 bases separating them.

The rearrangement joins TRBV12-3 or TRBV12-4 to TRBJ2-2, with 10 bases aligning to TRBD2. The V segment lost 7 bases and the J segment 4 bases; nucleotides outside the gene matches: 15. The CDR3 is made up of 18 amino acids. The CDR3 loop is CASTLLAGTLRGTGELFF. The CDR3 DNA follows: TGTGCCAGCACCCTACTAGCGGGAACGCTCCGGGGCACCGGGGAGCTGTTTTTT.

This clonotype has a handful of counts. The CDR3 sequence: CAHGEADTQYF. In nucleotides, the CDR3 is TGTGCCCACGGCGAGGCAGATACGCAGTATTTT. The V call is TRBV30, the J call TRBJ2-3; no definite D call. The CDR3 is 11 amino acids. Germline V gene sequence: CDR1 GTSNPN, CDR2 SVGIG (reference sequence). V shed 8 bases and J shed 4 bases, with 10 bases lying between them.

This clonotype was counted a few times. The chain couples TRBV27 to TRBJ2-1; D tentatively reads TRBD1 or TRBD2 (7 bases each). Germline CDR1 reads MNHEY; CDR2 reads SMNVEV (reference sequence). Trimming shortened V by 6 bases and J by 11 bases, and 26 bases separated the two germline ends. The CDR3 is 16 amino acids. The CDR3, as DNA: TGTGCCAGCAGAGGGGGCGGGCAGGGAGGGAATCTCAAGCAGTTCTTC. Translating gives CASRGGGQGGNLKQFF.

This clonotype was recorded a few times. The genes are TRBV7-9 and TRBJ2-1; the match to TRBD2 covers 7 bases. This CDR3 contains 12 residues. The germline gives CDR1 SEHNR, CDR2 FQNEAQ (reference sequence). V shed 6 bases, J shed 7 bases, and the junction held 3 bases outside the gene matches. The CDR3 sequence is CASSSGRNEQFF. The CDR3 nucleotides are TGTGCCAGCAGTTCCGGGAGGAATGAGCAGTTCTTC.